Shown below are 20 T cell receptor beta chains from a single sample sequenced in a study of patients and donors after allogeneic stem cell transplantation. TCRdb analysed the RT-PCR reads with MiXCR anew, one entry per CDR3 protein. The sample holds about 960,000 distinct CDR3 sequences, about a sixth seen once. Sequences were obtained from blood, either unsorted or a sorted T cell fraction (not recorded which). These receptors were collected from a human donor who was either an allogeneic HSCT recipient or a stem cell or donor lymphocyte infusion donor (not recorded which). It is not recorded whose cells these are; they may come from a transplant donor.

As for this clonotype: The junction and the germline gene differ at one end; a read error may be behind it. The chain links TRBV30 to TRBJ1-3; D is ambiguous. From germline, CDR1 is GTSNPN and CDR2 SVGIG (reference sequence). The CDR3 length is 12 residues. The CDR3 region is CAWTESGNAIYF. Written as DNA, the CDR3 is TGTGCCTGGACAGAATCTGGAAACGCCATATATTTT.

This clonotype turned up a few times. V and J are TRBV24-1 and TRBJ2-1; 14 bases align to TRBD2. J was trimmed by 4 bases and V by 5 bases; bases with no gene match: 9. Germline V CDR1 and CDR2: KGHDR, SFDVKD. The CDR3 contains 18 residues. CDR3 region: CATSALGTSGGAYNEQFF. The CDR3 coding sequence is TGTGCCACCAGTGCCCTCGGGACTAGCGGGGGAGCTTACAATGAGCAGTTCTTC.

This sequence joins TRBV10-3 and TRBJ2-7; D might be TRBD1 (6 bases). Per germline, CDR1 ENHRY and CDR2 SYGVKD. The CDR3 totals 15 residues. Trimming removed 7 bases at V and 8 bases at J, with 24 bases between. The CDR3 is CAITDGARGWDKQYF. Here the CDR3 DNA reads TGTGCCATCACCGACGGAGCCCGCGGATGGGACAAGCAGTACTTC.

This clonotype was seen more than once but under ten times. In nucleotides, the CDR3 is TGCAGTGCTAGAGATCGGAGCGGGGAGCTGTTTTTT. Its translation is CSARDRSGELFF. This sequence joins TRBV20-1 and TRBJ2-2; D gene ambiguous. CDR3 size: 12 residues. V was pared by 0 bases and J by 7 bases, with 6 bases between. Germline CDR1 DFQATT, CDR2 SNEGSKA (reference sequence).

The genes are TRBV3-1 and TRBJ2-1, with a possible D match to TRBD2 (6 bases). This CDR3 contains 16 residues. Germline V lookup: CDR1 LGHDT, CDR2 YNNKEL (reference sequence). With 4 bases removed from V and 7 bases from J, the gap between germline ends came to 20 bases. This CDR3 reads CASSPGTPGSRNEQFF. In DNA form, the CDR3 reads TGTGCCAGCAGCCCCGGGACTCCGGGAAGCCGAAATGAGCAGTTCTTC.

The CDR3 protein is CASSSQGQPYYEQYF. In DNA, the CDR3 is TGTGCCAGCAGTTCCCAGGGACAGCCTTACTACGAGCAGTACTTC. This chain links TRBV12-3 or TRBV12-4 with TRBJ2-7; 7 positions match TRBD1. CDR3 length: 15 residues. V shed 4 bases and J 3 bases; nucleotides not matched to a gene: 9.

This clonotype showed up just a few times. The chain employs TRBV20-1 and TRBJ2-7; 8 bases fit TRBD1. The CDR3 is 13 amino acids. Germline assignment: CDR1 DFQATT and CDR2 SNEGSKA (reference sequence). J gave up 4 bases and V 1 base, and 3 bases lay outside the gene matches. The CDR3 protein is CSARGRQGYEQYF. The CDR3 DNA is TGCAGTGCTAGAGGAAGACAGGGGTACGAGCAGTACTTC.

This clonotype was picked up a small number of times. The chain combines TRBV4-2 with TRBJ2-1; 7 bases are a match to TRBD2. The germline V gene has CDR1 LGHNA and CDR2 YNFKEQ. This CDR3 has 14 residues. The ends lost 1 base at V and 8 bases at J; junction bases unmatched: 5. CDR3 nucleotide sequence: TGTGCCAGCAGCCAAGTGGGGAGGGACGATGAGCAGTTCTTC. It translates to CASSQVGRDDEQFF.

The sample holds a few counts of this clonotype. The rearrangement uses TRBV30 and TRBJ2-1; 7 bases line up with TRBD1. The CDR3 loop spans 15 amino acids. Germline trimming cut 2 bases from V and 8 bases from J; bases unmatched to any gene: 12. Per germline, CDR1 GTSNPN and CDR2 SVGIG (reference sequence). CDR3 coding DNA: TGTGCCTGGAGTACACCCCGGACAGGCGCCTATGAGCAGTTCTTC. Protein: CAWSTPRTGAYEQFF.

The rearrangement uses TRBV24-1 and TRBJ1-1; 10 bases line up with TRBD1. The CDR3 covers 14 residues. Germline V gene lookup returns CDR1 KGHDR and CDR2 SFDVKD. With V trimmed by 7 bases and J by 1 base, 2 bases remained unmatched. The CDR3 DNA sequence: TGTGCCACCAGGGGGGACAGGGGGAACACTGAAGCTTTCTTT. Translating it yields CATRGDRGNTEAFF.

This clonotype was recorded once. This chain connects TRBV18 to TRBJ1-2; no reliable D call. Germline CDR1 reads KGHSH; CDR2 reads LQKENI. This CDR3 spans 11 amino acids. V gave up 1 base and J gave up 7 bases, with 4 bases separating them. The CDR3 DNA sequence: TGTGCCAGCTCACCACGGGTTGGCTACACCTTC. Its translation is CASSPRVGYTF.

V usage is TRBV5-6 and J usage is TRBJ2-7; 7 bases are shared with TRBD1. CDR1 and CDR2 from the germline V gene are SGHDT and YYEEEE. With V trimmed by 1 base and J by 2 bases, 6 bases remained unmatched. The CDR3 has 15 amino acids. In nucleotides, the CDR3 is TGTGCCAGCAGCTTGAGGGGGCTGAGAGCCTACGAGCAGTACTTC. Translating gives CASSLRGLRAYEQYF.

A few counts support this clonotype. The V gene is TRBV28, the J gene TRBJ2-3; D is ambiguous. The V gene's germline CDR1 is MDHEN and CDR2 SYDVKM. The CDR3 is made up of 14 amino acids. V was clipped by 4 bases and J by 6 bases, with 14 bases between them. This chain's CDR3 is CASSSPLTGDTQYF. The CDR3, as DNA: TGTGCCAGCAGTTCTCCCTTGACTGGGGATACGCAGTATTTT.

The gene calls are TRBV5-1 and TRBJ2-4; 7 bases are shared with TRBD1. This CDR3 comprises 18 residues. After removal of 0 bases from V and 3 bases from J, the junction contained 12 bases not matched to a gene. Per the germline V gene, CDR1 is SGHRS and CDR2 is YFSETQ. The CDR3 DNA reads as TGCGCCAGCAGCTTGGATGGGCTCCAGGGGGTTGGCAAAAACATTCAGTACTTC. As protein: CASSLDGLQGVGKNIQYF.

The gene calls are TRBV6-1 and TRBJ1-1; 9 bases map to TRBD1. The germline V gene has CDR1 MNHNS and CDR2 SASEGT. Germline trimming cut 2 bases from V and 5 bases from J; bases unmatched to any gene: 6. This CDR3 has 15 residues. The CDR3 region has the DNA TGTGCCAGCAGTGAACTACAGGGGGCGGTAACTGAAGCTTTCTTT. It specifies CASSELQGAVTEAFF.

DNA for the CDR3: TGTGCCAGCAGGGCAGGGGGGGCCGGGGAAGCTTTCTTT. Translated: CASRAGGAGEAFF. The J gene is TRBJ1-1, the V gene TRBV9, with 7 bases identical to TRBD1. This CDR3 comprises 13 residues. Looked up from germline, CDR1 is SGDLS and CDR2 is YYNGEE. Losses at the gene ends were 5 bases for V and 8 bases for J; bases not matched to a gene: 9.

This clonotype was seen a handful of times. This chain links TRBV7-8 with TRBJ1-6, with D uncertain. The CDR3 spans 17 residues. The V end lost 2 bases, the J end lost 0 bases, and 11 bases lay between the germline ends. Germline CDR1 SGHVS, CDR2 FQNEAQ. The CDR3 coding sequence is TGTGCCAGCAGCTTATACAGATTCAGCTCCTATAATTCACCCCTCCACTTT. Its translation: CASSLYRFSSYNSPLHF.

The chain recombines TRBV9 with TRBJ2-3; a possible D gene is TRBD1 (5 bases). The CDR3 is 14 residues long. From germline, CDR1 is SGDLS and CDR2 YYNGEE. The ends were cut back, 4 bases at V and 2 bases at J, with 11 bases in the middle. The CDR3 sequence: CASSNRQPTDTQYF. DNA for the CDR3: TGTGCCAGCAGCAACCGACAGCCCACAGATACGCAGTATTTT.

The chain uses TRBV20-1 and TRBJ2-7; TRBD2 aligns across 11 bases. Losses at the gene ends were 6 bases for V and 7 bases for J; bases not matched to a gene: 8. Germline CDR1 DFQATT, CDR2 SNEGSKA (reference sequence). The CDR3 runs 13 residues. The CDR3 nucleotides read TGCAGTGCCCAACTAGCGGGAGTAGGAGAGCAGTACTTC. This gives the protein CSAQLAGVGEQYF.

CDR3 sequence reads: CASSFNGGGMGRYF. CDR3 DNA: TGTGCCAGCAGTTTTAACGGCGGGGGAATGGGGAGGTATTTT. This sequence joins TRBV12-3 or TRBV12-4 and TRBJ2-3; 7 nucleotides match TRBD2. CDR3 length: 14 amino acids. V shed 3 bases, J shed 14 bases, and the junction held 14 bases outside the gene matches.